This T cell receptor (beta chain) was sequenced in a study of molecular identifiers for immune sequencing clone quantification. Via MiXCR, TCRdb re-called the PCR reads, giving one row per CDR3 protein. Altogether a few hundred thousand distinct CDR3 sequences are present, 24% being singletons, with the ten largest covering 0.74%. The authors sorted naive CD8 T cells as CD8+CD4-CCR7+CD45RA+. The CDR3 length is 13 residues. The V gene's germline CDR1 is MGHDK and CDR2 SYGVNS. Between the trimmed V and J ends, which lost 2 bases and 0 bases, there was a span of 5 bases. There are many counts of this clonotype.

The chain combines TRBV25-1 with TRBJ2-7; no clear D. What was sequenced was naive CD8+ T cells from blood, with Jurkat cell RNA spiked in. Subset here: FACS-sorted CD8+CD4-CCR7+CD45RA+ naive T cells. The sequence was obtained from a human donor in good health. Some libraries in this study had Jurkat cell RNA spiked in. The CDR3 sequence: CASSEVGSYEQYF. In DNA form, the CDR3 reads TGTGCCAGCAGTGAAGTGGGCTCCTACGAGCAGTACTTC.